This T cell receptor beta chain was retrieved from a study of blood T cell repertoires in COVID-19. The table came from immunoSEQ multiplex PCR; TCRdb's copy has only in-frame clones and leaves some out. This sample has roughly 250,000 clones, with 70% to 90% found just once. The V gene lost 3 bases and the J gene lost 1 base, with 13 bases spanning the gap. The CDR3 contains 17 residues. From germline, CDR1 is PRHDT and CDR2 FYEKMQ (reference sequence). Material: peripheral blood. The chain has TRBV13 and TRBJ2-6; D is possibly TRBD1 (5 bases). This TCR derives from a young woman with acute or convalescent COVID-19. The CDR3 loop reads CASSFQGPPSGANVLTF. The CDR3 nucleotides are TGTGCCAGCAGCTTTCAGGGTCCCCCTTCTGGGGCCAACGTCCTGACTTTC.